Each of the 19 T cell receptor beta chains below was sequenced from the same sample in a study of T cell responses to AZD1222 COVID-19 vaccine. Libraries were prepared by immunoSEQ multiplex PCR; TCRdb keeps only in-frame clonotypes and omits some of them. In the table there are 100,000 to 150,000 clones, around 94% of which are singletons. The sequences come from peripheral blood, collected on day 0 of AZD1222 vaccination. The source is an adult in good health.

The V and J genes are TRBV7-3 and TRBJ1-2; 9 bases match TRBD1. The germline gives CDR1 SGHTA, CDR2 FQGTGA. After removal of 4 bases from V and 8 bases from J, the junction contained 5 bases not matched to a gene. This CDR3 contains 13 residues. The CDR3 DNA follows: TGTGCCAGCAGCTCTAGGACAGGGGTGGGCTACACCTTC. This sequence encodes CASSSRTGVGYTF.

V gene TRBV20-1 combines with J gene TRBJ1-1, with D unresolved. Germline V gene lookup returns CDR1 DFQATT and CDR2 SNEGSKA (reference sequence). The length of the CDR3 is 14 residues. Trimming left V 3 bases short and J 0 bases short, with 11 bases between. DNA of the CDR3: TGCAGTGCTAGTCTACAGACCTTGAACACTGAAGCTTTCTTT. This translates into CSASLQTLNTEAFF.

The chain joins TRBV28 to TRBJ1-2; no firm D call. From germline, CDR1 is MDHEN and CDR2 SYDVKM. The CDR3 is 11 amino acids. V lost 5 bases, J lost 5 bases, and 6 bases lay in between. In DNA, the CDR3 is TGTGCCAGCAGTCCCGGATATGGCTACACCTTC. The encoded protein is CASSPGYGYTF.

This chain connects TRBV29-1 to TRBJ1-2; TRBD1 aligns across 7 bases. This CDR3 region has 11 residues. The J segment lost 5 bases and the V segment lost 7 bases, leaving 4 bases of the junction unmatched. Germline CDR1 SQVTM, CDR2 ANQGSEA. CDR3 nucleotides: TGCAGCGCCGGGACAGTTTATGGCTACACCTTC. Translating gives CSAGTVYGYTF.

The chain joins TRBV28 to TRBJ1-2; D remains ambiguous. Germline lookup yields CDR1 MDHEN and CDR2 SYDVKM. Trimming pared 11 bases from V and 2 bases from J, leaving 9 bases between. This CDR3 is 11 amino acids long. DNA of the CDR3: TGTGCCGCGGGATCCAACTATGGCTACACCTTC. Protein product: CAAGSNYGYTF.

The V gene is TRBV7-6, the J gene TRBJ2-6, with D hard to call. This CDR3 contains 15 residues. The germline V gene has CDR1 SGHVS and CDR2 FNYEAQ. Trimming shortened V by 5 bases and J by 0 bases, and 8 bases separated the two germline ends. The CDR3 bases are TGTGCCAGCAGCCGTTGGAACTCTGGGGCCAACGTCCTGACTTTC. It is translated as CASSRWNSGANVLTF.

This chain joins TRBV12-5 and TRBJ2-3, with 9 bases fitting TRBD2. Trimming removed 0 bases from V and 12 bases from J; junction bases left unmatched: 22. CDR3 size: 19 residues. The V gene's germline CDR1 is LGHNT and CDR2 FRNRAP. The CDR3 sequence is CASGLVLTGTSTTTTTQYF. The CDR3 DNA reads as TGTGCTAGTGGTTTGGTACTAACCGGGACTAGCACCACTACCACCACACAGTATTTT.

The rearrangement joins TRBV18 to TRBJ2-5; D is perhaps TRBD1 (5 bases). CDR3 length: 13 residues. Trimming removed 2 bases from V and 5 bases from J, with 9 bases in between. Germline V gene sequence: CDR1 KGHSH, CDR2 LQKENI. Here the CDR3 DNA reads TGTGCCAGCTCACCAATGGGGCGGGAGACCCAGTACTTC. Protein product: CASSPMGRETQYF. Drawing the rest from reference TRBV18 and TRBJ2-5, the complete variable domain is NAGVMQNPRHLVRRRGQEARLRCSPMKGHSHVYWYRQLPEEGLKFMVYLQKENIIDESGMPKERFSAEFPKEGPSILRIQQVVRGDSAAYFCASSPMGRETQYFGPGTRLLVL.

The chain carries TRBV5-4 and TRBJ1-1; perhaps TRBD1 as D (5 bases). V lost 4 bases and J lost 1, with 11 bases in between. Germline CDR1 reads SGHNT; CDR2 reads YYREEE (reference sequence). This CDR3 comprises 14 residues. The CDR3 sequence is CASSPDTENTEAFF. CDR3 bases: TGTGCCAGCAGCCCGGACACAGAGAACACTGAAGCTTTCTTT.

Notes on this clone: Other DNA sequences in the sample encode the same CDR3. The chain joins TRBV7-8 to TRBJ2-7; D ambiguous. V was pared by 0 bases and J by 7 bases, with 4 bases between. CDR3 length equals 11 residues. Germline assignment: CDR1 SGHVS and CDR2 FQNEAQ. CDR3 coding DNA: TGTGCCAGCAGCTTAGCAGGGGAGCAGTACTTC. Translation gives CASSLAGEQYF.

The genes are TRBV27 and TRBJ1-2; D perhaps matches TRBD1 (6 bases). Trimming pared 0 bases from V and 8 bases from J, leaving 16 bases between. CDR1 and CDR2 (germline): MNHEY, SMNVEV (reference sequence). This CDR3 is built from 15 residues. For the CDR3, the DNA is TGTGCCAGCAGTTTATCCAGATTTGGGGGGCGCGGCTACACCTTC. It codes for CASSLSRFGGRGYTF.

This clone was counted once. The gene calls are TRBV5-4 and TRBJ2-3, with unresolved D. V dropped 3 bases and J dropped 6 bases, with 8 bases sitting between them. There are 12 residues in the CDR3. CDR1 and CDR2 (germline): SGHNT, YYREEE (reference sequence). The CDR3 loop reads CASSSSSDTQYF. The DNA of the CDR3 is TGTGCCAGCAGCTCGAGTTCGGATACGCAGTATTTT.

The chain employs TRBV6-5 and TRBJ2-7; no definite D call. V shed 6 bases and J shed 0 bases, with 15 bases lying between them. The CDR3 has 15 amino acids. Germline lookup yields CDR1 MNHEY and CDR2 SVGAGI. This CDR3 is CASSTLPRSSYEQYF. The CDR3 DNA sequence: TGTGCCAGCAGCACTCTTCCTAGGAGCTCCTACGAGCAGTACTTC.

This clone was counted a few times. This chain uses TRBV29-1 with TRBJ2-1; D gene uncertain. Trimming stripped 2 bases from V and 6 bases from J, with 8 bases between. Germline values: CDR1 SQVTM, CDR2 ANQGSEA. The CDR3 is made up of 12 amino acids. The CDR3 reads CSVERAPNEQFF. CDR3 DNA sequence: TGCAGCGTTGAAAGGGCCCCCAATGAGCAGTTCTTC.

This clone was counted a few times. The chain employs TRBV5-1 and TRBJ2-7; 9 bases map to TRBD1. Germline V CDR1 and CDR2: SGHRS, YFSETQ. The CDR3 is made up of 15 amino acids. With 4 bases clipped from V and 5 bases from J, the junction kept 10 bases outside the gene matches. The CDR3 bases are TGCGCCAGCAGCCCGGGGACAGGGAATTTGCACGAGCAGTACTTC. It specifies CASSPGTGNLHEQYF. The full variable domain, with the rest looked up from reference TRBV5-1 and TRBJ2-7, is KAGVTQTPRYLIKTRGQQVTLSCSPISGHRSVSWYQQTPGQGLQFLFEYFSETQRNKGNFPGRFSGRQFSNSRSEMNVSTLELGDSALYLCASSPGTGNLHEQYFGPGTRLTVT.

The chain is built from TRBV12-5 and TRBJ1-1; 7 nucleotides agree with TRBD1. J lost 7 bases, V lost 0 bases, and 20 bases had no gene match. The CDR3 contains 19 residues. CDR1 and CDR2 (germline): LGHNT, FRNRAP. This chain's CDR3 is CASGLVPSGQTTLSGEAFF. The CDR3, as DNA: TGTGCTAGTGGTTTGGTCCCCTCGGGACAGACCACATTAAGTGGTGAAGCTTTCTTT.

The gene calls are TRBV6-4 and TRBJ1-6, with D perhaps TRBD1 (5 bases). The length of the CDR3 is 14 residues. The V end was cut by 3 bases, the J end by 12 bases, with 15 bases between. Germline V lookup: CDR1 MRHNA, CDR2 SNTAGT. The CDR3 loop reads CASSDGLGGKPLHF. DNA of the CDR3: TGTGCCAGCAGTGATGGGCTCGGGGGTAAACCCCTCCACTTT.

The chain links TRBV3-1 (or the pseudogene TRBV3-2) to TRBJ2-1, with 8 bases identical to TRBD1. The CDR3 spans 15 residues. V lost 4 bases and J lost 2; bases outside the gene matches: 4. CDR1 and CDR2 from the germline V gene are LGHDT and YNNKEL (reference sequence). The CDR3 sequence is CASSRQQGAYNEQFF. The CDR3 region has the DNA TGTGCCAGCAGCCGTCAACAGGGGGCCTACAATGAGCAGTTCTTC.

This clone is a singleton in its sample. The rearrangement links TRBV6-5 to TRBJ1-5; D ambiguous. The CDR3 has 14 residues. Germline V gene data show CDR1 as MNHEY and CDR2 as SVGAGI. Trimming removed 4 bases at V and 2 bases at J, with 9 bases between. The CDR3 reads CASSWRGGNQPQHF. The CDR3 region has the DNA TGTGCCAGCAGTTGGCGGGGTGGCAATCAGCCCCAGCATTTT.